The clone carrying this T cell receptor beta chain was seen once. Its antigen is undetermined. The sample belongs to a study of shared clonotypes between healthy human individuals. This CDR3 spans 15 amino acids. Germline V CDR1 and CDR2: WNHNN, SYGVQD (reference sequence). Trimming removed 4 bases at V and 3 bases at J, with 13 bases between. Method: immunoSEQ multiplex PCR; TCRdb's copy keeps in-frame clones and lacks some. The sample lists roughly 760,000 clones, 74% seen once, with less than 2% in the top ten. Splitting the CD4+ cells yielded a CD45RA+ naive subset and a CD45RA-negative memory subset. Study-wide points: A handful of donors showed sharing of about 4.6% of naive CD4 clonotypes. The study's rarefaction showed incomplete sorted-subset sequencing despite large depth. The four-donor shared clonotypes exceeded non-shared clonotypes in generation probability, with non-shared ones scoring lower.

The receptor comes from a woman aged 30 to 39 in good health. The J gene is TRBJ2-1, the V gene TRBV10-1; the D is unclear. Sequencing was carried out using memory CD4+ T cells sorted from blood. Subset noted: CD45RA-negative fraction. The CDR3 loop is CASSGIPSGYNEQFF. CDR3 bases: TGCGCCAGCAGTGGGATCCCTTCCGGCTACAATGAGCAGTTCTTC.